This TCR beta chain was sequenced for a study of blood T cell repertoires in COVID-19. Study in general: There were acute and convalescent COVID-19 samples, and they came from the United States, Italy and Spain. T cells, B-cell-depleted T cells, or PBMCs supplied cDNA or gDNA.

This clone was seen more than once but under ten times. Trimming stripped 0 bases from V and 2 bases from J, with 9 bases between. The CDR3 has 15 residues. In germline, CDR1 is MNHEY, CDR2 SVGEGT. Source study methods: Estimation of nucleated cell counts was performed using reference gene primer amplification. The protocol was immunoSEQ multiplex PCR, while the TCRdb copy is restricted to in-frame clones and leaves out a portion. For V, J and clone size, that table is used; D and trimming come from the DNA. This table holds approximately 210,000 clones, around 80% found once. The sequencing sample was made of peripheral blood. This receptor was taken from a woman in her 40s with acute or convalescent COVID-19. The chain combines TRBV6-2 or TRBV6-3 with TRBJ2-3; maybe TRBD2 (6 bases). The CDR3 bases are TGTGCCAGCAGTTACTCTAGCGGAAACACAGATACGCAGTATTTT. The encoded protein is CASSYSSGNTDTQYF.